These 21 T cell receptor beta chains were sequenced from one sample in a study of blood T cell repertoires in COVID-19. The repertoire was sequenced with immunoSEQ multiplex PCR; TCRdb's copy has only in-frame clones and lacks some. The profile shows about 310,000 clones, 87% of them singletons. Sequences were obtained from PBMCs or T cells enriched from blood (not recorded which). All receptors come from a woman younger than 35 who had recovered from COVID-19.

Turning to this clone: The DNA is omitted, as the CDR3 cannot be located on it reliably, and the CDR3 follows TCRdb's listing. The chain joins TRBV7-2 to TRBJ1-4; the table's D call TRBD1 went unverified against the DNA. The CDR3 totals 17 residues, both ends included. Germline CDR1 SGHTA, CDR2 FQGNSA. This CDR3 is CASSFWPRGATNEKLFF.

The chain carries TRBV30 and TRBJ1-5; TRBD1 aligns across 10 bases. Per the germline V gene, CDR1 is GTSNPN and CDR2 is SVGIG (reference sequence). Trimming at V came to 1 base and at J to 6 bases, leaving 6 bases not matched to a gene. This CDR3 spans 15 amino acids. The CDR3 DNA is TGTGCCTGGAGTGCCGGGACAGGGGATGGTCAGCCCCAGCATTTT. Translating gives CAWSAGTGDGQPQHF.

This clone was seen only once. This rearrangement joins TRBV27 to TRBJ1-5, with TRBD1 identical over 8 bases. This CDR3 has 15 amino acids. V was pared by 6 bases and J by 4 bases, with 8 bases of the junction left unmatched. CDR1 is MNHEY and CDR2 is SMNVEV in the germline V gene (reference sequence). The CDR3 bases are TGTGCCAGCAGACAGACAGGGGTGAGGAATCAGCCCCAGCATTTT. It yields the protein CASRQTGVRNQPQHF.

The chain recombines TRBV14 with TRBJ1-6, with a possible D match to TRBD1 (6 bases). V lost 4 bases to trimming and J lost 6 bases, with 13 bases between them. The CDR3 runs 15 residues. CDR1 is SGHDN and CDR2 is FVKESK in the germline V gene. The CDR3: CASSPTGIGNSPLHF. The CDR3, as DNA: TGTGCCAGCAGCCCTACAGGGATCGGTAATTCACCCCTCCACTTT.

The chain joins TRBV6-6 to TRBJ1-5, with TRBD1 as a possible D gene (5 bases). The CDR3 contains 14 residues. CDR1 and CDR2 from the germline V gene are MNHNY and SVGAGI (reference sequence). Trimming cost V 6 bases and J 6 bases, with 15 bases left between them. CDR3 sequence reads: CASSYQGSGQPQHF. The CDR3 nucleotides read TGTGCCAGCAGCTATCAGGGTAGCGGTCAGCCCCAGCATTTT.

This clone was picked up one time. This sequence joins TRBV28 and TRBJ2-5, with 9 bases aligning to TRBD1. This CDR3 contains 16 residues. Germline CDR1 MDHEN, CDR2 SYDVKM. V shed 4 bases and J 2 bases; nucleotides not matched to a gene: 8. The CDR3 region has the DNA TGTGCCAGCAGTTCCCAATTCGGACAGGGGCAAGAGACCCAGTACTTC. It translates to CASSSQFGQGQETQYF.

The V and J genes are TRBV11-1 and TRBJ2-7; 10 bases agree with TRBD2. The CDR3 is 14 amino acids. Trimming took 3 bases from V and 4 from J; bases not matched to a gene: 3. Germline-derived CDR1 and CDR2 are SGHAT and FQDESV (reference sequence). CDR3 loop: CASSLFSGRYEQYF. The CDR3 DNA sequence: TGTGCCAGCAGCTTGTTTAGCGGGAGGTACGAGCAGTACTTC.

This rearrangement joins TRBV20-1 to TRBJ1-1; D remains unclear. The V gene lost 3 bases and the J gene lost 5 bases, with 13 bases spanning the gap. CDR3 size: 13 residues. Germline lookup yields CDR1 DFQATT and CDR2 SNEGSKA (reference sequence). CDR3 nucleotide sequence: TGCAGTGCTAGTGGCCGGGGAAAGACTGAAGCTTTCTTT. It specifies CSASGRGKTEAFF.

In DNA form, the CDR3 reads TGCGCCAGCAGCCCGGACGTGGACACGCTTTACAATGAGCAGTTCTTC. Protein product: CASSPDVDTLYNEQFF. J is TRBJ2-1 and V is TRBV5-1; D is possibly TRBD1 (5 bases). The V gene lost 4 bases and the J gene lost 4 bases, with 18 bases spanning the gap. The CDR3 covers 16 residues. Germline values: CDR1 SGHRS, CDR2 YFSETQ. Drawing the rest from reference TRBV5-1 and TRBJ2-1, the complete variable domain is KAGVTQTPRYLIKTRGQQVTLSCSPISGHRSVSWYQQTPGQGLQFLFEYFSETQRNKGNFPGRFSGRQFSNSRSEMNVSTLELGDSALYLCASSPDVDTLYNEQFFGPGTRLTVL.

This chain joins TRBV5-6 and TRBJ1-1, with a tentative D call TRBD1 (5 bases). V shed 2 bases and J shed 0 bases, with 11 bases lying between them. Germline V gene data show CDR1 as SGHDT and CDR2 as YYEEEE. The CDR3 length is 15 residues. The CDR3 spells CASSFRGKMNTEAFF. CDR3 nucleotides: TGTGCCAGCAGCTTTCGGGGGAAGATGAACACTGAAGCTTTCTTT.

The chain uses TRBV11-3 and TRBJ2-2; 7 nucleotides line up with TRBD1. V gave up 5 bases and J gave up 7 bases; unmatched junction bases: 7. This CDR3 comprises 14 residues. CDR1 and CDR2 from the germline V gene are SGHNT and YENEEA. This CDR3 is CASSRDRAGGELFF. In nucleotides, the CDR3 is TGTGCCAGCAGCCGAGACAGGGCCGGCGGGGAGCTGTTTTTT.

The chain carries TRBV19 and TRBJ2-2; no clear D. In germline, CDR1 is LNHDA, CDR2 SQIVND (reference sequence). The V gene lost 3 bases and the J gene lost 5 bases, with 7 bases spanning the gap. This CDR3 region has 13 residues. CDR3 bases: TGTGCCAGTAGTATTTCCGTAACCGGGGAGCTGTTTTTT. Translation gives CASSISVTGELFF.

The chain combines TRBV28 with TRBJ2-5; 7 nucleotides match TRBD1. The CDR3 totals 14 residues. The V gene's germline CDR1 is MDHEN and CDR2 SYDVKM. J was trimmed by 3 bases and V by 7 bases; bases with no gene match: 8. The CDR3 sequence: CASTPGTAEETQYF. The CDR3 DNA follows: TGTGCCAGCACACCGGGGACAGCCGAAGAGACCCAGTACTTC.

This chain joins TRBV4-3 and TRBJ1-1; TRBD1 matches at 7 bases. Germline V gene lookup returns CDR1 LGHNA and CDR2 YSLEER. V lost 4 bases, J lost 0 bases, and 2 bases stayed unmatched. The CDR3 covers 14 residues. The CDR3 DNA sequence: TGCGCCAGCAGCCCACAGGGGATGAACACTGAAGCTTTCTTT. It translates to CASSPQGMNTEAFF.

The chain is built from TRBV3-1 (or the pseudogene TRBV3-2) and TRBJ2-5; no clear D. Trimming removed 0 bases at V and 4 bases at J, with 12 bases between. Germline V lookup: CDR1 LGHDT, CDR2 YNNKEL (reference sequence). CDR3 size: 15 residues. The CDR3 loop is CASSQEVLPRETQYF. CDR3 sequence (DNA): TGTGCCAGCAGCCAAGAAGTTCTCCCGCGAGAGACCCAGTACTTC.

The V call is TRBV2, the J call TRBJ1-3; D uncertain. V gave up 2 bases and J gave up 1 base, with 9 bases separating them. This CDR3 comprises 15 residues. The germline gives CDR1 SNHLY, CDR2 FYNNEI. CDR3 loop: CASSENGRSGNTIYF. The CDR3, as DNA: TGTGCCAGCAGTGAAAATGGGAGGTCTGGAAACACCATATATTTT. The variable domain in full, completed from reference TRBV2 and TRBJ1-3, reads EPEVTQTPSHQVTQMGQEVILRCVPISNHLYFYWYRQILGQKVEFLVSFYNNEISEKSEIFDDQFSVERPDGSNFTLKIRSTKLEDSAMYFCASSENGRSGNTIYFGEGSWLTVV.

This clone has a single count. The chain joins TRBV27 to TRBJ1-3, with D uncertain. Germline CDR1 is MNHEY and CDR2 is SMNVEV (reference sequence). Deletions cut 5 bases from V and 8 bases from J, with 13 bases between. This CDR3 comprises 13 residues. The DNA for the CDR3 is TGTGCCAGCAGTAGTCGGGAGGGCGACACCATATATTTT. Amino acid sequence: CASSSREGDTIYF.

The table lists this clone with a count of one. The rearrangement uses TRBV7-3 and TRBJ2-2; TRBD2 aligns across 11 bases. This CDR3 comprises 16 residues. V was pared by 5 bases and J by 4 bases, with 6 bases of the junction left unmatched. CDR1 and CDR2 from the germline V gene are SGHTA and FQGTGA. CDR3 amino acids: CASSPYLAGGTGELFF. CDR3 bases: TGTGCCAGCAGCCCGTATCTAGCGGGGGGCACCGGGGAGCTGTTTTTT.

V usage is TRBV7-2 and J usage is TRBJ2-5, with 9 positions matching TRBD2. Trimming cost V 5 bases and J 5 bases; bases outside gene matches: 6. The CDR3 spans 14 residues. The germline CDR1 and CDR2 sequences are SGHTA and FQGNSA. The CDR3 nucleotides read TGTGCCAGCAGCCGGGCGGGGGGGGCTGAGACCCAGTACTTC. Its protein is CASSRAGGAETQYF.

The V and J genes are TRBV5-5 and TRBJ1-2; maybe TRBD1 (6 bases). With 3 bases removed from V and 5 bases from J, the gap between germline ends came to 17 bases. The CDR3 runs 15 residues. The germline V gene encodes CDR1 SGHKS and CDR2 YYEKEE (reference sequence). For the CDR3, the DNA is TGTGCCAGCAGCTGGATGAGGGGGACAAATTATGGCTACACCTTC. It yields the protein CASSWMRGTNYGYTF.

In the case of this clone: The sample carries other DNA sequences with the same CDR3. J is TRBJ1-5 and V is TRBV27, with D maybe TRBD1 (6 bases). Per germline, CDR1 MNHEY and CDR2 SMNVEV (reference sequence). The CDR3 extends over 14 amino acids. V lost 5 bases to trimming and J lost 2 bases, with 10 bases between them. The CDR3 DNA follows: TGTGCCAGCAGTCTCCGACAGGGCAATCAGCCCCAGCATTTT. Translation gives CASSLRQGNQPQHF.